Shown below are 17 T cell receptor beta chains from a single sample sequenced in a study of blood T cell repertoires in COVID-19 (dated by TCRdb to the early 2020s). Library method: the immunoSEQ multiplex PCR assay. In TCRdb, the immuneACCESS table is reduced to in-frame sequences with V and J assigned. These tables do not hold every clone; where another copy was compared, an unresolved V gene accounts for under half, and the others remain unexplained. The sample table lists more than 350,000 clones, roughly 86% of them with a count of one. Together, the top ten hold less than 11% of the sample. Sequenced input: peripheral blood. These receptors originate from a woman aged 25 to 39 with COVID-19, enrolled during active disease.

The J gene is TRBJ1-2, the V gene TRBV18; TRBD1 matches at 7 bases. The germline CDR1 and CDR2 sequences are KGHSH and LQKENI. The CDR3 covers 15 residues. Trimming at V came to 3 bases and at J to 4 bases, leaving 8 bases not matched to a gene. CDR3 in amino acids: CASSPEKGQIYGYTF. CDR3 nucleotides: TGTGCCAGCTCACCCGAGAAGGGACAGATCTATGGCTACACCTTC. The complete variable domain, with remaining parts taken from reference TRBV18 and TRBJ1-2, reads NAGVMQNPRHLVRRRGQEARLRCSPMKGHSHVYWYRQLPEEGLKFMVYLQKENIIDESGMPKERFSAEFPKEGPSILRIQQVVRGDSAAYFCASSPEKGQIYGYTFGSGTRLTVV.

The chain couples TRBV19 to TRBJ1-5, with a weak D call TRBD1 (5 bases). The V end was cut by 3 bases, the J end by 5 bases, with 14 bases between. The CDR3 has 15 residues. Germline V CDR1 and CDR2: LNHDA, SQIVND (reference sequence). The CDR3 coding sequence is TGTGCCAGTAGTATCGGGGGGGGAAAGTATCAGCCCCAGCATTTT. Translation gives CASSIGGGKYQPQHF.

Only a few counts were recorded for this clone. The CDR3 DNA is TGCAGCGCGGGGACAGGGGCGAACACTGAAGCTTTCTTT. Protein: CSAGTGANTEAFF. The chain uses TRBV29-1 and TRBJ1-1, with TRBD1 matching 10 bases. Germline values: CDR1 SQVTM, CDR2 ANQGSEA. V lost 7 bases to trimming and J lost 1 base; unmatched junction nucleotides: 3. The CDR3 extends over 13 amino acids.

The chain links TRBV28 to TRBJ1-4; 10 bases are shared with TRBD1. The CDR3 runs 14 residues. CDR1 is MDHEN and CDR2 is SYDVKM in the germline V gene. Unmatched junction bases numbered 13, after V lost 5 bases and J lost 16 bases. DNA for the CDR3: TGTGCCAGCAGTCTACCGACAGGGGGCGCCCCGGGGTTTTTT. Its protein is CASSLPTGGAPGFF.

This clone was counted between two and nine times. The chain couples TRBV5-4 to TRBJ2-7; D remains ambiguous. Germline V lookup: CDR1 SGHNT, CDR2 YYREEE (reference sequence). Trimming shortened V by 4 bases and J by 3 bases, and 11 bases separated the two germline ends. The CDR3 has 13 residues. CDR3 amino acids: CASSPTQYYEQYF. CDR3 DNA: TGTGCCAGCAGCCCGACTCAGTACTACGAGCAGTACTTC.

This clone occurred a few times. The CDR3 DNA follows: TGTGCCAGCAGCGTCAGGGTGAACACTGAAGCTTTCTTT. Translating it yields CASSVRVNTEAFF. The chain recombines TRBV7-2 with TRBJ1-1, with D maybe TRBD1 (5 bases). V was shortened by 5 bases and J by 0 bases, with 7 bases between the two germline ends. The CDR3 is made up of 13 amino acids. The germline gives CDR1 SGHTA, CDR2 FQGNSA. The variable domain in full, completed from reference TRBV7-2 and TRBJ1-1, reads GAGVSQSPSNKVTEKGKDVELRCDPISGHTALYWYRQSLGQGLEFLIYFQGNSAPDKSGLPSDRFSAERTGGSVSTLTIQRTQQEDSAVYLCASSVRVNTEAFFGQGTRLTVV.

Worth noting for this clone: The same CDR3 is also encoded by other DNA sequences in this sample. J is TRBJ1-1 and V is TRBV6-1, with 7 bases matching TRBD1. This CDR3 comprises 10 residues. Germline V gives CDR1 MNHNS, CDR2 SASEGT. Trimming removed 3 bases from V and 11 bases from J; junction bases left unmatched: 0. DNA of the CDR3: TGTGCCAGCAGTGACAGGGGGGCTTTCTTT. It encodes CASSDRGAFF.

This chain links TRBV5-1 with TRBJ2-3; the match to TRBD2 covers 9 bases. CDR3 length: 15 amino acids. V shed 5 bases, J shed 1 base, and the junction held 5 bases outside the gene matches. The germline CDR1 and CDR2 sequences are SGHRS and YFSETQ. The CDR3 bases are TGCGCCAGCAGGGGAGCGGGAGGCGGCACAGATACGCAGTATTTT. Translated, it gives CASRGAGGGTDTQYF.

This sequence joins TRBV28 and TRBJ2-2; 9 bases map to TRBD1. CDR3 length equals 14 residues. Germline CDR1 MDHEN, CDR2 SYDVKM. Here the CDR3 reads CAHRGRFQSGELFF. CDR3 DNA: TGTGCGCACAGGGGGCGCTTTCAATCCGGGGAGCTGTTTTTT.

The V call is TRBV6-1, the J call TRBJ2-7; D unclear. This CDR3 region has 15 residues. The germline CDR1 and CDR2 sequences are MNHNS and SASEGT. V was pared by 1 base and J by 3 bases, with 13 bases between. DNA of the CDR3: TGTGCCAGCAGTGAAGAGAATTCTGGCAGCTACGAGCAGTACTTC. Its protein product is CASSEENSGSYEQYF.

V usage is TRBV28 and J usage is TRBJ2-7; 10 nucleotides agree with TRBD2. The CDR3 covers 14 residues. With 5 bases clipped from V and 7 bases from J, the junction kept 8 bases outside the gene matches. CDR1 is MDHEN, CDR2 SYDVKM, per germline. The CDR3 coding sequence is TGTGCCAGCAGTGCTAGCGGGAGTCTTAGGGAGCAGTACTTC. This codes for CASSASGSLREQYF.

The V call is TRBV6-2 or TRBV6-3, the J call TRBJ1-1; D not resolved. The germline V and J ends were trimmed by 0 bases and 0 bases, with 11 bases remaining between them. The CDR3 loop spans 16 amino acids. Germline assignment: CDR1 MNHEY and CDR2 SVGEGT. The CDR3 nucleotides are TGTGCCAGCAGTTACTCGCCAACTTTAATGAACACTGAAGCTTTCTTT. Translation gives CASSYSPTLMNTEAFF.

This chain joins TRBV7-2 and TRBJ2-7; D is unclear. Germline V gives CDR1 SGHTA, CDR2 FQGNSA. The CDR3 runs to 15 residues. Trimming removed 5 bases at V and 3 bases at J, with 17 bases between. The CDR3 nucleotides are TGTGCCAGCAGCCGGTGGGCTATCCCGGTCTACGAGCAGTACTTC. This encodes CASSRWAIPVYEQYF.

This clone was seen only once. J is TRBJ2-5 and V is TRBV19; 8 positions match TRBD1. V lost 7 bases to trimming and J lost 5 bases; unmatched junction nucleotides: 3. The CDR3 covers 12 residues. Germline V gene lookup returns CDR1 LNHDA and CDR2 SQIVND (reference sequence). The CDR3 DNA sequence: TGTGCCAGTACCCGGACAGGGGAGACCCAGTACTTC. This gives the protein CASTRTGETQYF.

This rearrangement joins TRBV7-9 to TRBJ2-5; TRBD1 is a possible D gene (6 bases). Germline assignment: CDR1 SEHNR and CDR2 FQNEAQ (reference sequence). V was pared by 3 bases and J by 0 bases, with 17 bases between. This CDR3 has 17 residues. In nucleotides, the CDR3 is TGTGCCAGCAGCTTCCCAGGGGTAGGGTACGACCAAGAGACCCAGTACTTC. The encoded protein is CASSFPGVGYDQETQYF.

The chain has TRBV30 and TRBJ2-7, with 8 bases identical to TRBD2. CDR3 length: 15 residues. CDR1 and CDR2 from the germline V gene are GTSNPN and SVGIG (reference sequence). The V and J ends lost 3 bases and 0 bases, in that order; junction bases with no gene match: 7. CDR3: CAWRPSGRSSYEQYF. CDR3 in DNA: TGTGCCTGGAGACCTAGCGGGCGCAGCTCCTACGAGCAGTACTTC.

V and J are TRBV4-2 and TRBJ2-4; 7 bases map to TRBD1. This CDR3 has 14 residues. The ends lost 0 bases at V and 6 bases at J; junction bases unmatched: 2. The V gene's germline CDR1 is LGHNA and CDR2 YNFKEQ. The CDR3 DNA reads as TGTGCCAGCAGCCAAGATAGACAGGGAAACATTCAGTACTTC. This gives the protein CASSQDRQGNIQYF.